The sequence of this T cell receptor beta chain was determined in a study of T cells after yellow fever vaccination. V was pared by 6 bases and J by 6 bases, with 13 bases between. This CDR3 has 13 amino acids. A 5'RACE template-switching step, the method used to make TCR cDNA, added a universal primer site and UMIs. TCRdb re-called the 5' RACE reads with MiXCR, one entry per CDR3 protein. The profile shows around 150,000 distinct CDR3 sequences, 6% to 7.5% of them singletons. This clonotype was picked up many times. The sample here was CD4+ T cells sorted from PBMCs, taken 5 to 6 days after the first yellow fever vaccination. This TCR was sampled from a young man who received the YFV17D yellow fever vaccine. The V call is TRBV12-3 or TRBV12-4, the J call TRBJ2-3; D is perhaps TRBD1 (6 bases). CDR3 region: CASRRWGRDTQYF. Written as DNA, the CDR3 is TGTGCCAGCAGACGTTGGGGGCGGGATACGCAGTATTTT.